This TCR beta chain was documented in a study of cytomegalovirus exposure and HLA in healthy donors. PCR amplification relied on 60 Vbeta primers (plus 13 Jbeta primers). Data came from immunoSEQ multiplex PCR; TCRdb stores just in-frame clones and leaves some out. The profile shows approximately 170,000 clones, approximately 73% of them singletons. This CDR3 spans 14 amino acids. V dropped 4 bases and J dropped 4; count of bases not matched to a gene: 7. Germline values: CDR1 KGHSH, CDR2 LQKENI. The receptor was derived from a man in his fifties or sixties in good health and CMV-seronegative. The chain combines TRBV18 with TRBJ2-7, with 7 bases fitting TRBD1. The source material was PBMCs. For the CDR3, the DNA is TGTGCCAGCTCACGGGCCGGGACAGAATACGAGCAGTACTTC. It yields the protein CASSRAGTEYEQYF.